Only a few counts were recorded for the clone carrying this T cell receptor (beta chain). Its target is not known. The data belong to a study of siplizumab effects on memory and regulatory T cells. The CDR3 loop spans 15 amino acids. V was clipped by 6 bases and J by 0 bases, with 14 bases between them. CDR1 and CDR2 from the germline V gene are LGHNA and YNFKEQ. Whole-study findings and limits: Fewer alloreactive sequences mapped to unstimulated CD4+ memory cells under siplizumab. Sequences below about 10^-5 frequency were poorly captured. As a result, only a minor fraction of alloreactive clones mapped to unstimulated subsets. It seemed that naive T cells were more diverse than memory cells and were major contributors to the alloresponse.

TCRdb keeps only in-frame clones here, not all; method: immunoSEQ multiplex PCR. The table shows 50,000 to 60,000 clones, with roughly 90% occurring only once. The TCR originated in a human donor in good health. The sequencing input was naive CD8+ T cells sorted from blood. V usage is TRBV4-2 and J usage is TRBJ1-1, with a tentative D call TRBD1 (6 bases). The CDR3 is CASSWQGHMNTEAFF. CDR3 coding DNA: TGTGCCAGCAGTTGGCAGGGGCACATGAACACTGAAGCTTTCTTT.